This T cell receptor (beta chain) derives from a study of T cells in Graves' hyperthyroidism and ophthalmopathy. Study in general: The initial diagnosis was the point when peripheral blood was collected, ahead of any treatment.

Notes on this clonotype: The target antigen is unknown.

Clinical symptoms, serum thyroxine, TRAb, thyroid ultrasound and orbital computed tomography established diagnosis. The PBMCs studied were ones that came from 8.5 to 10 ml fresh peripheral blood. This CDR3 comprises 14 residues. Trimming pared 0 bases from V and 4 bases from J, leaving 12 bases between. From germline, CDR1 is GTSNPN and CDR2 SVGIG (reference sequence). The study's findings and limits: Ophthalmopathy was distinguished from stable hyperthyroidism by 13 V-J signatures.

There were TCR beta CDR3 regions amplified from RNA transcripts. Using the HTBI primer set, a first-round RT-PCR was run on the TCR CDR3. Each CDR3 protein gets one entry after TCRdb re-called the multiplex PCR reads with MiXCR. The sample holds about 760,000 distinct CDR3 sequences, around a third seen once. The specimen was blood. This rearrangement joins TRBV30 to TRBJ1-2; the D is unclear. The source of this sequence is a woman aged 40-49 years with Graves' hyperthyroidism. The CDR3 spells CAWSVLAGGYGYTF. The DNA for the CDR3 is TGTGCCTGGAGTGTACTAGCGGGAGGCTATGGCTACACCTTC.